What follows describes a single T cell receptor beta chain. Its antigen is unknown. No much larger clone is present one base from it, and per-base qualities are unavailable. At one collaborating source in Seattle, patients were enrolled during active infection and were followed longitudinally through the course of disease. Collaborating institutions collected whole blood in K2EDTA tubes following their own protocols. For TCRbeta analysis, collaborators shipped samples in one of three forms: frozen whole blood, isolated PBMCs, or DNA extracted from either of those sample types. This record belongs to a study of blood T cell repertoires in COVID-19 (dated by TCRdb to 2019 to 2021). General notes on the study: Samples covering the acute and convalescent phases of COVID-19 were provided by collaborators in the United States, Italy and Spain. The material from the prospective study consisted of cDNA or gDNA derived from T cells, B-cell-depleted T cells, or PBMCs. Deeply sampled blood TCRbeta repertoires from subjects exposed to, actively infected with, or recovered from COVID-19 were included in the dataset. The repertoires were released in a freely available public database intended as a resource for research on the immune response to SARS-CoV-2. The samples were drawn from the first 160 participants of the ongoing ImmuneRACE study and from about 1,200 subjects provided by 6 global collaborators. Nearly every sample came with metadata listing a de-identified subject ID, COVID-19 status, age in years and sex. HLA class I and class II types, where available, came from metadata supplied by the sample provider rather than from assay-based typing. Overall results and qualifications from the work: How much clinical and demographic metadata was included differed by source and by participant, and the metadata was provided uncurated.

The CDR3 goes from the cysteine to the phenylalanine over 11 residues. Here the CDR3 DNA is all that survives: 33 bases in frame from base 1. The CDR1 and CDR2 encoded by the germline V gene are MNHNS and SASEGT. A distance of 5 bases separates the germline ends of V and J, which lose 3 bases and 5 bases respectively. TCRbeta CDR3 regions were amplified from genomic DNA using the immunoSEQ Assay, a bias-controlled multiplex PCR. Concerning the study's data processing: Within the assay, amplification of reference gene primers was used to estimate how many nucleated cells each sample contained. To quantify the absolute abundance of each unique TCRbeta CDR3 rearrangement, sequence reads were collapsed and filtered. For each sample, productive Simpson clonality was calculated by taking the square root of Simpson's diversity index across productive rearrangements. Sourced from immuneACCESS, this table was stored by TCRdb with only in-frame sequences that have V and J called. A share of the clones is absent; for the studies checked, an unresolved V gene accounts for under half, and the remainder has no known explanation. V and J calls and clone size are copied from that table; D and trimming were computed from the DNA. For this sample there are 150,000 to 200,000 clones; approximately 86% appear just once. The top ten constitute under 0.7% of the sample.

In this chain, TRBV6-1 is recombined with TRBJ2-7, with an unclear D gene assignment. The sample was peripheral blood. The clonotype was recovered from a man aged 55 to 70 with COVID-19, enrolled during active disease. The DNA sequence is given as TGTGCCAGCAGTGACCTAGACGAGCAGTACTTC. Its translation reads: CASSDLDEQYF.